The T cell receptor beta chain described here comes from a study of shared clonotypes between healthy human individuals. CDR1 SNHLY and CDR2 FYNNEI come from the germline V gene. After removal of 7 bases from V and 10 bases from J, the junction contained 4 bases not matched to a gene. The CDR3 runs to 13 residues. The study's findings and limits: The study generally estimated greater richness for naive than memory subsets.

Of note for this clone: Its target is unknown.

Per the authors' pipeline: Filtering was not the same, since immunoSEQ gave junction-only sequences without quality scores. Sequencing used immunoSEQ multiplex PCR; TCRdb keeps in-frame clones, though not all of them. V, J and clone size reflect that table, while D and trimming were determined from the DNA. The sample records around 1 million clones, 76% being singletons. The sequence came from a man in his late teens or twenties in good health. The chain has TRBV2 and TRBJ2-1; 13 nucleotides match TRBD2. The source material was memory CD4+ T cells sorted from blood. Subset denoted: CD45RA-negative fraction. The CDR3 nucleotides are TGTGCCAGCAAGGGACTAGCGGGATCCGAGCAGTTCTTC. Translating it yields CASKGLAGSEQFF.